This T cell receptor beta chain was captured in a study of T cells after yellow fever vaccination. Findings and limits, study-wide: Post-booster samples contained most primary-vaccination clones (about 96% CD4, approximately 88% CD8).

Of note for this clonotype: Its specificity is unknown.

The J segment lost 4 bases and the V segment lost 6 bases, leaving 12 bases of the junction unmatched. The CDR3 contains 17 residues. Germline CDR1 is KGHDR and CDR2 is SFDVKD. UMIs and a universal primer site were added when TCR cDNA was made by 5'RACE template switching. TCRdb re-called the 5' RACE reads through MiXCR, storing one row per CDR3 protein. The sample holds nearly 550,000 distinct CDR3 sequences, roughly a fifth seen once. This sample comprised PBMCs, obtained 15 days after the yellow fever booster vaccination. The genes are TRBV24-1 and TRBJ2-1, with 9 bases identical to TRBD2. This clonotype originated in a man aged 30 to 45 who received the YFV17D yellow fever vaccine. The DNA for the CDR3 is TGTGCCACCAGTCCGGGGGATAGCGGGAGTAGGTACAATGAGCAGTTCTTC. It yields the protein CATSPGDSGSRYNEQFF.